Sequencing of this T cell receptor (beta chain) was carried out in a study of T cell responses to AZD1222 COVID-19 vaccine. Study summary: The analysis combined second doses at about 4 or about 12 weeks. Whole-study results and caveats: Repertoire sampling happened only post peak T cell response. White British donors predominated, females outnumbered males, and clonal diversity was possibly underestimated.

Per germline, CDR1 MGHRA and CDR2 YSYEKL. The CDR3 totals 17 residues. Unmatched junction bases numbered 5, after V lost 0 bases and J lost 4 bases. As for this clone: The antigen is unknown.

Here immunoSEQ multiplex PCR was the method, and the copy in TCRdb shows in-frame clones only, minus some. The table has about 97,000 clones, 86% seen once; the top ten hold approximately 1.3%. This sequence was found in an adult in good health. The chain couples TRBV4-1 to TRBJ2-6; 8 nucleotides line up with TRBD2. The source was peripheral blood, collected on day 0 of AZD1222 vaccination. The CDR3 DNA follows: TGCGCCAGCAGCCAAGATCTGCGGGGGGCAGGGGCCAACGTCCTGACTTTC. This gives the protein CASSQDLRGAGANVLTF.